One sample yielded the 7 T cell receptor beta chains listed below, sequenced in a study of blood T cell repertoires in COVID-19. Some clones are missing from TCRdb's copy, which holds only in-frame ones; the method was immunoSEQ multiplex PCR. Altogether about 180,000 clones are present, 85% to 90% being singletons, with the ten largest covering around 21%. Sequenced: peripheral blood. The receptor source for this set is a man aged 65 to 85 with active or convalescent COVID-19.

The rearrangement links TRBV7-3 to TRBJ2-1; no clear D. The length of the CDR3 is 15 residues. Trimming took 3 bases from V and 2 from J, leaving 11 bases between them. Germline CDR1 is SGHTA and CDR2 is FQGTGA. The chain's CDR3 is CASSFAHRAYNEQFF. As DNA, the CDR3 is TGTGCCAGCAGCTTCGCGCACCGGGCCTACAATGAGCAGTTCTTC.

V is TRBV28 and J is TRBJ2-7; a weak D match, TRBD2 (5 bases). The CDR3 extends over 14 amino acids. The germline gives CDR1 MDHEN, CDR2 SYDVKM. The V end was cut by 5 bases, the J end by 3 bases, with 14 bases between. CDR3 residues: CASSRPRGNYEQYF. CDR3 nucleotide sequence: TGTGCCAGCAGTCGACCGAGAGGGAACTACGAGCAGTACTTC.

The V call is TRBV19, the J call TRBJ2-1, with 10 bases aligning to TRBD2. J was trimmed by 7 bases and V by 6 bases; bases with no gene match: 9. The V gene's germline CDR1 is LNHDA and CDR2 SQIVND (reference sequence). The CDR3 covers 15 residues. The CDR3 DNA is TGTGCCAGTAGACAAGCGGGGGGGGGCCCAAATGAGCAGTTCTTC. Protein: CASRQAGGGPNEQFF.

The chain employs TRBV2 and TRBJ1-4; 8 bases map to TRBD1. CDR1 and CDR2 from the germline V gene are SNHLY and FYNNEI. J gave up 7 bases and V 8 bases, and 12 bases lay outside the gene matches. The CDR3 totals 15 residues. CDR3 DNA: TGTGCCAGCTCTGGGACAGGCGGCGCCGGTGAAAAACTGTTTTTT. It translates to CASSGTGGAGEKLFF.

The chain is built from TRBV6-5 and TRBJ1-5, with D tentatively TRBD1 (6 bases). The germline V gene encodes CDR1 MNHEY and CDR2 SVGAGI. The V end lost 0 bases, the J end lost 5 bases, and 11 bases lay between the germline ends. This CDR3 is 15 amino acids long. CDR3 sequence: CASSYSNTGYQPQHF. The CDR3 bases are TGTGCCAGCAGTTACTCGAATACAGGGTATCAGCCCCAGCATTTT.

This chain's CDR3 is CASSLADSGVEAFF. CDR3 in DNA: TGCGCCAGCAGCTTGGCGGACAGCGGGGTCGAAGCTTTCTTT. The chain has TRBV5-1 and TRBJ1-1; D may be TRBD1 (6 bases). The germline V gene has CDR1 SGHRS and CDR2 YFSETQ. Trimming took off 0 bases at V and 8 bases at J, with 14 bases between the two ends. This CDR3 has 14 amino acids. The full variable domain, rest sourced from reference TRBV5-1 and TRBJ1-1, is KAGVTQTPRYLIKTRGQQVTLSCSPISGHRSVSWYQQTPGQGLQFLFEYFSETQRNKGNFPGRFSGRQFSNSRSEMNVSTLELGDSALYLCASSLADSGVEAFFGQGTRLTVV.

The rearrangement joins TRBV11-2 to TRBJ2-7; D unclear. The germline CDR1 and CDR2 sequences are SGHAT and FQNNGV. V lost 3 bases to trimming and J lost 4 bases, with 4 bases between them. The CDR3 is made up of 11 amino acids. The CDR3 DNA follows: TGTGCCAGCAGCTTTTATTACGAGCAGTACTTC. It translates to CASSFYYEQYF. The full variable domain, with the rest looked up from reference TRBV11-2 and TRBJ2-7, is EAGVAQSPRYKIIEKRQSVAFWCNPISGHATLYWYQQILGQGPKLLIQFQNNGVVDDSQLPKDRFSAERLKGVDSTLKIQPAKLEDSAVYLCASSFYYEQYFGPGTRLTVT.